This passage covers 26 T cell receptor beta chains from one sample sequenced in a study of T cells after yellow fever vaccination. TCRdb fed the 5' RACE reads into MiXCR, producing one record per CDR3 protein. Here the sample spans about 300,000 distinct CDR3 sequences, 6.8% being singletons. The material sequenced was PBMCs, taken 45 days after the first yellow fever vaccination. These receptors originate from a man in his late teens or twenties who received the YFV17D yellow fever vaccine.

This clonotype has a handful of counts. V and J are TRBV5-1 and TRBJ1-5; weak D call: TRBD1 (6 bases). CDR3 length: 16 amino acids. Trimming took 4 bases from V and 4 from J, leaving 18 bases between them. CDR1 SGHRS and CDR2 YFSETQ come from the germline V gene. CDR3 coding DNA: TGCGCCAGCAGCCCGGGTGGGGGGGGCGGTAATCAGCCCCAGCATTTT. Translation gives CASSPGGGGGNQPQHF.

The CDR3 DNA follows: TGTGCCAGCAGGGTGACAGGGTCTCAGAGGTACACCTTC. It specifies CASRVTGSQRYTF. The J gene is TRBJ1-2, the V gene TRBV5-5, with 7 bases lining up with TRBD1. Germline CDR1 and CDR2: SGHKS and YYEKEE (reference sequence). The V and J ends lost 5 bases and 11 bases, in that order; junction bases with no gene match: 12. The CDR3 totals 13 residues.

This clonotype came up a few times. V usage is TRBV7-7 and J usage is TRBJ2-5; D remains ambiguous. Trimming removed 2 bases from V and 5 bases from J, with 9 bases in between. The germline V gene encodes CDR1 SSHAT and CDR2 FNYEAQ (reference sequence). CDR3 size: 13 residues. The CDR3 region has the DNA TGTGCCAGCAGCTTAAACGAAGGCGAGACCCAGTACTTC. This codes for CASSLNEGETQYF.

The sample holds many counts of this clonotype. The chain links TRBV4-2 to TRBJ2-7, with D hard to call. From germline, CDR1 is LGHNA and CDR2 YNFKEQ. The CDR3 spans 15 residues. The V and J ends lost 0 bases and 3 bases respectively, with 12 bases between them. The CDR3 sequence: CASSQEVLIRYEQYF. The CDR3 bases are TGTGCCAGCAGCCAAGAAGTACTAATCCGCTACGAGCAGTACTTC.

This sequence joins TRBV12-3 or TRBV12-4 and TRBJ2-1, with D unclear. This CDR3 spans 15 amino acids. Between the trimmed V and J ends, which lost 3 bases and 1 base, there was a span of 10 bases. The CDR3 bases are TGTGCCAGCAGTTTCCATCCGGGTTCCTACAATGAGCAGTTCTTC. This sequence encodes CASSFHPGSYNEQFF.

This sequence joins TRBV18 and TRBJ1-5, with D uncertain. CDR3 length: 12 amino acids. Trimming stripped 6 bases from V and 4 bases from J, with 7 bases between. Germline-derived CDR1 and CDR2 are KGHSH and LQKENI. CDR3 sequence: CASSTLNQPQHF. CDR3 DNA: TGTGCCAGCTCCACTTTGAATCAGCCCCAGCATTTT.

A note on this clonotype: Mismatch with germline at one junction end may stem from a read error. The chain has TRBV20-1 and TRBJ2-2; 15 bases map to TRBD2. The germline V gene has CDR1 DFQATT and CDR2 SNEGSKA (reference sequence). This CDR3 has 19 amino acids. Written as DNA, the CDR3 is TGCTGTGCTAGGGGGGGACTAGCGGGGGGCCCACGAAACACCGGGGAGCTGTTTTTT. Protein: CCARGGLAGGPRNTGELFF.

The table lists this clonotype with a few counts. V gene TRBV5-1 combines with J gene TRBJ2-5; D is ambiguous. V gave up 4 bases and J gave up 0 bases, with 4 bases separating them. This CDR3 has 12 amino acids. Per the germline V gene, CDR1 is SGHRS and CDR2 is YFSETQ. As DNA, the CDR3 is TGCGCCAGCAGCGGGGACCAAGAGACCCAGTACTTC. Its translation: CASSGDQETQYF. Full variable domain (remainder filled in from reference TRBV5-1 and TRBJ2-5): KAGVTQTPRYLIKTRGQQVTLSCSPISGHRSVSWYQQTPGQGLQFLFEYFSETQRNKGNFPGRFSGRQFSNSRSEMNVSTLELGDSALYLCASSGDQETQYFGPGTRLLVL.

This clonotype showed up many times. The chain carries TRBV7-2 and TRBJ1-1; TRBD1 agrees at 7 bases. J lost 1 base, V lost 5 bases, and 10 bases had no gene match. Germline V gene lookup returns CDR1 SGHTA and CDR2 FQGNSA. CDR3 length: 16 residues. CDR3 sequence reads: CASSQLPGTANTEAFF. The CDR3 DNA follows: TGTGCCAGCAGCCAACTCCCCGGGACAGCGAACACTGAAGCTTTCTTT.

This clonotype was seen repeatedly, ten times or more. This rearrangement joins TRBV7-2 to TRBJ2-1, with D tentatively TRBD2 (5 bases). Germline lookup yields CDR1 SGHTA and CDR2 FQGNSA. V was trimmed by 1 base and J by 8 bases, leaving 9 bases between them. This CDR3 spans 13 amino acids. The CDR3 spells CASSLEPGYEQFF. In DNA, the CDR3 is TGTGCCAGCAGCTTAGAACCGGGGTATGAGCAGTTCTTC.

CDR3 amino acids: CASSEVPDADYGYTF. The DNA for the CDR3 is TGTGCCAGCAGTGAAGTCCCGGACGCCGATTATGGCTACACCTTC. This rearrangement joins TRBV6-1 to TRBJ1-2; D unresolved. Trimming stripped 1 base from V and 5 bases from J, with 14 bases between. Germline V lookup: CDR1 MNHNS, CDR2 SASEGT. CDR3 size: 15 residues.

The chain joins TRBV7-2 to TRBJ1-6; D is possibly TRBD1 (6 bases). The V and J ends lost 1 base and 9 bases respectively, with 13 bases between them. CDR3 length equals 15 residues. Germline CDR1 is SGHTA and CDR2 is FQGNSA. In nucleotides, the CDR3 is TGTGCCAGCAGCTTAGGGGGGGCAAGGACTTCACCCCTCCACTTT. It codes for CASSLGGARTSPLHF. The variable domain in full, with the rest retrieved from reference TRBV7-2 and TRBJ1-6, is GAGVSQSPSNKVTEKGKDVELRCDPISGHTALYWYRQSLGQGLEFLIYFQGNSAPDKSGLPSDRFSAERTGGSVSTLTIQRTQQEDSAVYLCASSLGGARTSPLHFGNGTRLTVT.

This clonotype was seen a few times. In DNA form, the CDR3 reads TGTGCCAGCAGTGAATTCGTGGGGGGAGGAGGCACGCAGTATTTT. Translated, it gives CASSEFVGGGGTQYF. The chain couples TRBV25-1 to TRBJ2-3, with D tentatively TRBD2 (6 bases). Trimming stripped 1 base from V and 9 bases from J, with 17 bases between. In germline, CDR1 is MGHDK, CDR2 SYGVNS. The CDR3 has 15 amino acids.

This clonotype turned up a few times. V usage is TRBV5-6 and J usage is TRBJ1-1, with D uncertain. V lost 4 bases and J lost 1, with 8 bases in between. Germline CDR1 reads SGHDT; CDR2 reads YYEEEE. The CDR3 sequence is 13 residues long. The CDR3 region has the DNA TGTGCCAGCAGCCGGGTACGGAACACTGAAGCTTTCTTT. It codes for CASSRVRNTEAFF.

This clonotype was counted many times. V usage is TRBV20-1 and J usage is TRBJ2-3; D perhaps matches TRBD2 (6 bases). CDR1 is DFQATT and CDR2 is SNEGSKA in the germline V gene (reference sequence). Trimming left V 0 bases short and J 0 bases short, with 7 bases between. The CDR3 covers 14 residues. This CDR3 is CSARDGTSTDTQYF. Here the CDR3 DNA reads TGCAGTGCTAGAGATGGGACTAGCACAGATACGCAGTATTTT.

The chain combines TRBV5-4 with TRBJ2-5, with TRBD1 as a possible D gene (8 bases). The CDR3 is 15 amino acids. From germline, CDR1 is SGHNT and CDR2 YYREEE (reference sequence). Trimming pared 4 bases from V and 5 bases from J, leaving 18 bases between. CDR3 coding DNA: TGTGCCAGCAGCCAAGACAGGGGAGGGGTGGAGACCCAGTACTTC. Protein product: CASSQDRGGVETQYF.

This clonotype turned up a few times. The chain has TRBV15 and TRBJ2-7; tentatively, D is TRBD1 (6 bases). Deletions cut 3 bases from V and 6 bases from J, with 15 bases between. Per the germline V gene, CDR1 is LNHNV and CDR2 is YYDKDF (reference sequence). The CDR3 covers 14 residues. The CDR3 protein is CATSSRPAGVEQYV. The CDR3 coding sequence is TGTGCCACCAGCAGTAGACCCGCAGGGGTCGAGCAGTACGTC.

This clonotype was picked up one time. Sequence at one end of the junction differs from germline and may be a read error. The rearrangement uses TRBV4-3 and TRBJ2-7; 7 bases are a match to TRBD1. The CDR3 totals 15 residues. The V gene's germline CDR1 is LGHNA and CDR2 YSLEER. DNA of the CDR3: TGCGCCAGCAGCCTAGGGACAGACCCATCCTACGAGCCGTACTTC. This sequence encodes CASSLGTDPSYEPYF.

This clonotype was seen ten or more times. V is TRBV3-1 and J is TRBJ1-1, with D tentatively TRBD1 (6 bases). Looked up from germline, CDR1 is LGHDT and CDR2 is YNNKEL (reference sequence). Trimming removed 8 bases from V and 5 bases from J, with 18 bases in between. This CDR3 region has 14 residues. The CDR3 coding sequence is TGTGCCAGCCGGTCAGGGGAGGGGATGACTGAAGCTTTCTTT. Translating it yields CASRSGEGMTEAFF.

This clonotype was detected only a few times. The CDR3 here is CASSLEGQGAKEQYF. The CDR3 bases are TGTGCCAGCAGCTTGGAGGGACAGGGGGCAAAGGAGCAGTACTTC. The chain couples TRBV5-5 to TRBJ2-7, with TRBD1 matching 12 bases. The germline V gene has CDR1 SGHKS and CDR2 YYEKEE (reference sequence). Unmatched junction bases numbered 5, after V lost 0 bases and J lost 7 bases. The length of the CDR3 is 15 residues.

This clonotype was counted a few times. The V gene is TRBV5-1, the J gene TRBJ2-7; D is unresolved. Between the trimmed V and J ends, which lost 5 bases and 8 bases, there was a span of 14 bases. This CDR3 region has 12 residues. The germline CDR1 and CDR2 sequences are SGHRS and YFSETQ. CDR3 amino acids: CASRGIAWKQYF. In nucleotides, the CDR3 is TGCGCCAGCAGGGGAATCGCCTGGAAGCAGTACTTC.

The CDR3 protein is CASSFWTSRSSYNEQFF. The CDR3 region has the DNA TGTGCCAGCAGTTTTTGGACTAGCCGGAGCTCCTACAATGAGCAGTTCTTC. The J gene is TRBJ2-1, the V gene TRBV28; the match to TRBD2 covers 8 bases. The germline V gene has CDR1 MDHEN and CDR2 SYDVKM. V was pared by 3 bases and J by 0 bases, with 7 bases of the junction left unmatched. The CDR3 is 17 residues long.

This clonotype was seen repeatedly, ten times or more. The chain carries TRBV25-1 and TRBJ1-6; no firm D call. Trimming shortened V by 2 bases and J by 1 base, and 6 bases separated the two germline ends. The CDR3 is 15 amino acids. Germline V lookup: CDR1 MGHDK, CDR2 SYGVNS. The CDR3 nucleotides are TGTGCCAGCAGTGAAAAGGATTCCTATAATTCACCCCTCCACTTT. Protein product: CASSEKDSYNSPLHF.

A few counts support this clonotype. This chain links TRBV29-1 with TRBJ1-2, with D possibly being TRBD1 (6 bases). V shed 2 bases and J shed 5 bases, with 15 bases lying between them. Looked up from germline, CDR1 is SQVTM and CDR2 is ANQGSEA. This CDR3 region has 14 residues. The CDR3 nucleotides read TGCAGCGTTGAACCTTGGGGGGGGGCATATGGCTACACCTTC. Its translation: CSVEPWGGAYGYTF.

Only a few counts were recorded for this clonotype. The V call is TRBV3-1, the J call TRBJ2-7; 9 bases map to TRBD1. Germline-derived CDR1 and CDR2 are LGHDT and YNNKEL (reference sequence). Losses at the gene ends were 4 bases for V and 6 bases for J; bases not matched to a gene: 7. The CDR3 totals 14 residues. Here the CDR3 reads CASSPQGQGFEQYV. In DNA, the CDR3 is TGTGCCAGCAGCCCCCAAGGACAGGGGTTCGAGCAGTACGTC.

This clonotype was seen many times. V and J are TRBV14 and TRBJ2-2; D is ambiguous. The CDR3 runs to 15 residues. V was pared by 3 bases and J by 1 base, with 9 bases between. Germline V gives CDR1 SGHDN, CDR2 FVKESK. The CDR3 sequence is CASSHSFRNTGELFF. The CDR3 DNA follows: TGTGCCAGCAGCCACAGCTTTAGGAACACCGGGGAGCTGTTTTTT.